A single sample gave rise to the 28 T cell receptor beta chains below, sequenced in a study of shared clonotypes between healthy human individuals. Generated by immunoSEQ multiplex PCR, the TCRdb table keeps only in-frame clones and is missing some. The table shows 2,500,000 or so clones, with about nine tenths occurring only once. Material: naive CD4+ T cells from PBMCs. Documented subset: CD45RA+ positively selected. The origin of the receptors is a man between 18 and 35 years old in good health. Some clones in this sample may be carry-over from other donors' samples.

The chain is built from TRBV25-1 and TRBJ2-3; D is undetermined. V lost 4 bases, J lost 1 base, and 6 bases lay in between. The CDR3 totals 13 residues. Germline lookup yields CDR1 MGHDK and CDR2 SYGVNS. CDR3 sequence (DNA): TGTGCCAGCAGTGTACACCGCACAGATACGCAGTATTTT. Translation: CASSVHRTDTQYF.

The chain links TRBV27 to TRBJ1-1; D perhaps matches TRBD1 (6 bases). Trimming shortened V by 6 bases and J by 4 bases, and 18 bases separated the two germline ends. Germline lookup yields CDR1 MNHEY and CDR2 SMNVEV (reference sequence). The CDR3 sequence is 15 residues long. As DNA, the CDR3 is TGTGCCAGCAGAAACAGGGTCCTGTGGAGCACTGAAGCTTTCTTT. It is translated as CASRNRVLWSTEAFF.

The CDR3 loop is CASSQDQLAGRTDTQYF. The CDR3 bases are TGCGCCAGCAGCCAAGATCAACTAGCGGGACGCACAGATACGCAGTATTTT. V and J are TRBV4-3 and TRBJ2-3, with TRBD2 identical over 10 bases. Germline V gene data show CDR1 as LGHNA and CDR2 as YSLEER. The CDR3 runs to 17 residues. V was pared by 0 bases and J by 1 base, with 4 bases of the junction left unmatched.

CDR3 sequence: CASLSRANEQFF. The CDR3 DNA reads TGTGCCAGCCTATCCAGGGCGAATGAGCAGTTCTTC. The chain couples TRBV6-5 to TRBJ2-1, with D possibly being TRBD1 (5 bases). Per germline, CDR1 MNHEY and CDR2 SVGAGI. V was pared by 8 bases and J by 7 bases, with 12 bases between. This CDR3 has 12 residues.

This clone was observed once. V and J are TRBV6-6 and TRBJ2-2; D perhaps matches TRBD1 (5 bases). Looked up from germline, CDR1 is MNHNY and CDR2 is SVGAGI (reference sequence). The CDR3 is made up of 13 amino acids. Trimming left V 6 bases short and J 4 bases short, with 9 bases between. CDR3 bases: TGTGCCAGCAGGGAACAGGTCACCGGGGAGCTGTTTTTT. It codes for CASREQVTGELFF.

In the case of this clone: This same CDR3 is encoded by further DNA sequences in the sample. The chain employs TRBV29-1 and TRBJ2-6; 8 positions agree with TRBD2. Trimming at V came to 4 bases and at J to 2 bases, leaving 1 base not matched to a gene. Germline values: CDR1 SQVTM, CDR2 ANQGSEA. This CDR3 spans 14 amino acids. The CDR3 here is CSVAGGAGANVLTF. The DNA for the CDR3 is TGCAGCGTTGCGGGAGGGGCTGGGGCCAACGTCCTGACTTTC.

The chain joins TRBV5-1 to TRBJ1-5; D gene unclear. This CDR3 is 16 amino acids long. The germline V gene has CDR1 SGHRS and CDR2 YFSETQ. Trimming took off 0 bases at V and 1 base at J, with 11 bases between the two ends. The CDR3 loop is CASSLEGLGSNQPQHF. CDR3 DNA sequence: TGCGCCAGCAGCTTGGAAGGGCTGGGGAGCAATCAGCCCCAGCATTTT.

V is TRBV7-2 and J is TRBJ2-7; 9 nucleotides line up with TRBD1. This CDR3 has 14 amino acids. Per the germline V gene, CDR1 is SGHTA and CDR2 is FQGNSA. J lost 4 bases, V lost 5 bases, and 6 bases had no gene match. The CDR3: CASSHGTGTYEQYF. The CDR3 coding sequence is TGTGCCAGCAGCCACGGGACAGGGACGTACGAGCAGTACTTC. Together with reference TRBV7-2 and TRBJ2-7, the CDR3 gives the full variable domain: GAGVSQSPSNKVTEKGKDVELRCDPISGHTALYWYRQSLGQGLEFLIYFQGNSAPDKSGLPSDRFSAERTGGSVSTLTIQRTQQEDSAVYLCASSHGTGTYEQYFGPGTRLTVT.

J is TRBJ2-3 and V is TRBV7-3; 10 bases are a match to TRBD2. CDR3 length equals 15 residues. The germline CDR1 and CDR2 sequences are SGHTA and FQGTGA. The trim removed 8 bases at V and 0 bases at J, leaving 5 bases unmatched. In DNA form, the CDR3 reads TGTGCCAGCGCCAGGACTAGCGGAAGCACAGATACGCAGTATTTT. Translating it yields CASARTSGSTDTQYF. The full variable domain, completed using reference TRBV7-3 and TRBJ2-3, is GAGVSQTPSNKVTEKGKYVELRCDPISGHTALYWYRQSLGQGPEFLIYFQGTGAADDSGLPNDRFFAVRPEGSVSTLKIQRTERGDSAVYLCASARTSGSTDTQYFGPGTRLTVL.

The rearrangement links TRBV5-1 to TRBJ1-1, with 7 positions matching TRBD1. V lost 4 bases to trimming and J lost 0 bases; unmatched junction nucleotides: 9. The CDR3 runs to 16 residues. The V gene's germline CDR1 is SGHRS and CDR2 YFSETQ. CDR3 residues: CASSVQGVSMNTEAFF. The CDR3 DNA reads as TGCGCCAGCAGCGTCCAGGGGGTCTCGATGAACACTGAAGCTTTCTTT.

This sequence joins TRBV23-1 and TRBJ1-5; perhaps TRBD1 as D (5 bases). TRBV23-1 is marked as an open reading frame, function uncertain. The CDR3 runs to 18 residues. The germline V and J ends were trimmed by 0 bases and 0 bases, with 15 bases remaining between them. The CDR3: CASSQSRTGHYSNQPQHF. The CDR3 DNA reads TGCGCCAGCAGTCAATCGCGAACCGGACATTATAGCAATCAGCCCCAGCATTTT.

Note on this clone: The same CDR3 is also encoded by other DNA sequences in this sample. V is TRBV7-3 and J is TRBJ2-3; D possibly matches TRBD1 or TRBD2 (5 bases each). Germline CDR1 reads SGHTA; CDR2 reads FQGTGA. The V end was cut by 2 bases, the J end by 2 bases, with 8 bases between. The CDR3 sequence is 14 residues long. CDR3 DNA sequence: TGTGCCAGCAGCTTATTGGGGGACACAGATACGCAGTATTTT. As protein: CASSLLGDTDTQYF.

The V gene is TRBV19, the J gene TRBJ1-1; 9 nucleotides match TRBD1. The CDR3 covers 14 residues. The V and J ends lost 6 bases and 4 bases, in that order; junction bases with no gene match: 6. Germline CDR1 is LNHDA and CDR2 is SQIVND (reference sequence). DNA of the CDR3: TGTGCCAGTAGCCGGGACAGGGAGGGCACTGAAGCTTTCTTT. As protein: CASSRDREGTEAFF. Based on the CDR3 plus reference TRBV19 and TRBJ1-1, the full variable domain is DGGITQSPKYLFRKEGQNVTLSCEQNLNHDAMYWYRQDPGQGLRLIYYSQIVNDFQKGDIAEGYSVSREKKESFPLTVTSAQKNPTAFYLCASSRDREGTEAFFGQGTRLTVV.

The chain is built from TRBV5-1 and TRBJ2-3; the D gene could be TRBD1 or TRBD2 (5 bases each). The V gene's germline CDR1 is SGHRS and CDR2 YFSETQ. The CDR3 extends over 16 amino acids. Trimming shortened V by 1 base and J by 6 bases, and 18 bases separated the two germline ends. This CDR3 reads CASSLSGAPGSDTQYF. In DNA, the CDR3 is TGCGCCAGCAGCTTGTCCGGGGCTCCAGGGTCGGATACGCAGTATTTT.

The chain recombines TRBV5-1 with TRBJ2-1, with 9 bases aligning to TRBD2. This CDR3 comprises 16 residues. CDR1 SGHRS and CDR2 YFSETQ come from the germline V gene. The J segment lost 6 bases and the V segment lost 4 bases, leaving 11 bases of the junction unmatched. CDR3 sequence reads: CASSPPPASGANEQFF. The CDR3 DNA sequence: TGCGCCAGCAGCCCTCCCCCGGCTAGCGGGGCCAATGAGCAGTTCTTC.

This clone has only one observation. The V call is TRBV30, the J call TRBJ2-3, with TRBD2 identical over 8 bases. This CDR3 region has 19 residues. Per the germline V gene, CDR1 is GTSNPN and CDR2 is SVGIG (reference sequence). V dropped 3 bases and J dropped 9; count of bases not matched to a gene: 26. The CDR3 here is CAWSPRLARAGHGILTQYF. The CDR3 DNA reads as TGTGCCTGGAGCCCTAGACTAGCGAGGGCGGGTCACGGTATCTTAACGCAGTATTTT.

The V call is TRBV11-2, the J call TRBJ2-1; 14 bases map to TRBD2. This CDR3 spans 18 amino acids. After removal of 4 bases from V and 0 bases from J, the junction contained 5 bases not matched to a gene. Looked up from germline, CDR1 is SGHAT and CDR2 is FQNNGV. CDR3 in DNA: TGTGCCAGCAGCTCGGGACTAGCGGGAGACCCCTCCTACAATGAGCAGTTCTTC. Encoded protein: CASSSGLAGDPSYNEQFF.

The gene calls are TRBV25-1 and TRBJ2-5; D uncertain. Germline CDR1 and CDR2: MGHDK and SYGVNS. V was trimmed by 3 bases and J by 5 bases, leaving 16 bases between them. The length of the CDR3 is 15 residues. DNA of the CDR3: TGTGCCAGCAGTGATCCCTACCTCCCCGGGGAGACCCAGTACTTC. Amino acids: CASSDPYLPGETQYF.

The rearrangement links TRBV28 to TRBJ1-1, with D unresolved. This CDR3 is built from 11 residues. Germline lookup yields CDR1 MDHEN and CDR2 SYDVKM. Trimming took 6 bases from V and 3 from J, leaving 5 bases between them. CDR3 amino acids: CASRYYTEAFF. In nucleotides, the CDR3 is TGTGCCAGCAGATATTACACTGAAGCTTTCTTT.

V is TRBV7-3 and J is TRBJ2-7; tentative D call: TRBD2 (5 bases). Per the germline V gene, CDR1 is SGHTA and CDR2 is FQGTGA. The ends were cut back, 1 base at V and 3 bases at J, with 16 bases in the middle. The CDR3 contains 16 residues. The CDR3 bases are TGTGCCAGCAGCTTAATTCCGGGATTGACCCTCTACGAGCAGTACTTC. It encodes CASSLIPGLTLYEQYF.

This chain links TRBV11-2 with TRBJ1-6; D gene unclear. The CDR3 has 14 residues. Trimming took 5 bases from V and 4 from J, leaving 9 bases between them. From germline, CDR1 is SGHAT and CDR2 FQNNGV. CDR3 region: CASSRGGYNSPLHF. CDR3 nucleotides: TGTGCCAGCAGCCGCGGAGGTTATAATTCACCCCTCCACTTT.

This clone was recorded a few times. The chain links TRBV7-9 to TRBJ1-2; D call uncertain. The germline V gene has CDR1 SEHNR and CDR2 FQNEAQ (reference sequence). CDR3 length: 16 amino acids. V shed 5 bases and J shed 3 bases, with 19 bases lying between them. The DNA of the CDR3 is TGTGCCAGCAGCCCGCTAAGGCCGGGAGAAGACTATGGCTACACCTTC. This codes for CASSPLRPGEDYGYTF.

V and J are TRBV6-6 and TRBJ1-4; 7 bases align to TRBD1. The ends lost 0 bases at V and 6 bases at J; junction bases unmatched: 7. CDR1 is MNHNY, CDR2 SVGAGI, per germline (reference sequence). The CDR3 extends over 16 amino acids. DNA for the CDR3: TGTGCCAGCAGTTACTCGAAGGGGGCGCGGGATGAAAAACTGTTTTTT. Translating gives CASSYSKGARDEKLFF.

About this clone: This sample also contains other DNA sequences that code for the same CDR3. The chain combines TRBV7-9 with TRBJ1-5, with TRBD1 matching over 12 bases. The ends lost 5 bases at V and 7 bases at J; junction bases unmatched: 6. This CDR3 is 15 amino acids long. Germline V gives CDR1 SEHNR, CDR2 FQNEAQ (reference sequence). The CDR3 sequence is CASSRGQGAGQPQHF. CDR3 DNA: TGTGCCAGCAGCCGGGGACAGGGGGCAGGACAGCCCCAGCATTTT. Based on the CDR3 plus reference TRBV7-9 and TRBJ1-5, the full variable domain is DTGVSQNPRHKITKRGQNVTFRCDPISEHNRLYWYRQTLGQGPEFLTYFQNEAQLEKSRLLSDRFSAERPKGSFSTLEIQRTEQGDSAMYLCASSRGQGAGQPQHFGDGTRLSIL.

The chain joins TRBV19 to TRBJ1-4; TRBD1 aligns across 10 bases. The trim removed 2 bases at V and 5 bases at J, leaving 2 bases unmatched. Germline-derived CDR1 and CDR2 are LNHDA and SQIVND (reference sequence). This CDR3 is built from 15 residues. CDR3 in amino acids: CASSIWGQGNEKLFF. The CDR3 nucleotides are TGTGCCAGTAGTATATGGGGACAGGGGAATGAAAAACTGTTTTTT.

CDR3 sequence reads: CAWSHRTEYNEQFF. CDR3 nucleotide sequence: TGTGCCTGGAGCCATAGGACAGAATACAATGAGCAGTTCTTC. The V call is TRBV30, the J call TRBJ2-1, with D perhaps matching TRBD1 (6 bases). V gave up 3 bases and J gave up 4 bases, with 13 bases separating them. The CDR3 runs 14 residues. Per the germline V gene, CDR1 is GTSNPN and CDR2 is SVGIG (reference sequence).

The rearrangement uses TRBV4-2 and TRBJ2-3; TRBD1 agrees at 8 bases. V lost 0 bases and J lost 1; bases outside the gene matches: 18. CDR3 length: 21 residues. Germline CDR1 reads LGHNA; CDR2 reads YNFKEQ. For the CDR3, the DNA is TGTGCCAGCAGCCAAGACCCTTTTTTTGGACAGGGTTTAACCCGCACAGATACGCAGTATTTT. The encoded protein is CASSQDPFFGQGLTRTDTQYF.

This sequence joins TRBV10-3 and TRBJ2-5; D may correspond to TRBD1 or TRBD2 (5 bases each). There are 14 residues in the CDR3. V was clipped by 7 bases and J by 4 bases, with 16 bases between them. CDR1 is ENHRY and CDR2 is SYGVKD in the germline V gene. The CDR3: CAINPGAEGETQYF. The CDR3 DNA reads TGTGCCATCAACCCCGGGGCCGAGGGAGAGACCCAGTACTTC.